This T cell receptor beta chain comes out of a study of brain T cells in children with intractable seizures. Trimming shortened V by 4 bases and J by 8 bases, and 16 bases separated the two germline ends. Germline V gives CDR1 SGHKS, CDR2 YYEKEE (reference sequence). This CDR3 is 14 amino acids long. The method was immunoSEQ multiplex PCR; TCRdb's version includes in-frame clones alone and lacks a portion of them. Counted here are hundreds of thousands of clones, over 90% occurring once; the ten biggest clones make up 4.5% to 7%. Time point reported: blood from clinic visit 5 months post-surgery; TSC patient then seizure free.

J is TRBJ1-5 and V is TRBV5-5, with D uncertain. The specimen comprised peripheral blood, sampled 4 to 5 months after surgery. This receptor was obtained from a boy younger than two with tuberous sclerosis and intractable seizures. CDR3 sequence: CASSPPGSREPQHF. The CDR3 DNA is TGTGCCAGCAGCCCGCCCGGGAGCCGAGAGCCCCAGCATTTT.